Below, 6 T cell receptor beta chains from the same sample are listed, as sequenced in a study of T cell responses to AZD1222 COVID-19 vaccine. Generated by immunoSEQ multiplex PCR, the TCRdb table keeps only in-frame clones and is missing some. The table has roughly 100,000 clones, roughly 90% seen once. This sample comprised peripheral blood, obtained on day 0 of AZD1222 vaccination. All receptors come from an adult in good health.

The chain recombines TRBV11-2 with TRBJ1-2; 8 nucleotides line up with TRBD1. V lost 6 bases, J lost 3 bases, and 3 bases stayed unmatched. The CDR3 sequence is 13 residues long. CDR1 is SGHAT, CDR2 FQNNGV, per germline. The CDR3 loop reads CASSLGQDYGYTF. As DNA, the CDR3 is TGTGCCAGCAGTTTGGGACAGGACTATGGCTACACCTTC.

In this sample, this clone turned up once. The CDR3, as DNA: TGTGCCAGTAGTATAGCCGGGACAGCTGCCTACGAGCAGTACTTC. As protein: CASSIAGTAAYEQYF. The V call is TRBV19, the J call TRBJ2-7; 7 bases fit TRBD1. CDR1 and CDR2 from the germline V gene are LNHDA and SQIVND (reference sequence). The CDR3 covers 15 residues. Germline trimming cut 1 base from V and 2 bases from J; bases unmatched to any gene: 5.

The genes are TRBV28 and TRBJ2-7; 8 bases align to TRBD1. V was pared by 6 bases and J by 3 bases, with 13 bases of the junction left unmatched. The CDR3 totals 16 residues. In germline, CDR1 is MDHEN, CDR2 SYDVKM. DNA of the CDR3: TGTGCCAGCAGCACCTCCGGAGACAGGGGTGGCTACGAGCAGTACTTC. Its translation is CASSTSGDRGGYEQYF.

The chain is built from TRBV27 and TRBJ1-6; TRBD1 might be the D (5 bases). This CDR3 has 15 residues. CDR1 is MNHEY and CDR2 is SMNVEV in the germline V gene (reference sequence). Trimming removed 4 bases from V and 4 bases from J, with 11 bases in between. In nucleotides, the CDR3 is TGTGCCAGCAGTTCGCCGGGGCCTTATAATTCACCCCTCCACTTT. It translates to CASSSPGPYNSPLHF.

The rearrangement uses TRBV7-9 and TRBJ1-2; 9 bases match TRBD1. J lost 5 bases, V lost 4 bases, and 5 bases had no gene match. The CDR3 spans 14 residues. Per the germline V gene, CDR1 is SEHNR and CDR2 is FQNEAQ (reference sequence). This CDR3 is CASSSGTGIYGYTF. CDR3 DNA: TGTGCCAGCAGCTCTGGGACAGGGATTTATGGCTACACCTTC.

The gene calls are TRBV2 and TRBJ1-1, with a possible D match to TRBD1 (5 bases). From germline, CDR1 is SNHLY and CDR2 FYNNEI. V lost 7 bases to trimming and J lost 4 bases, with 13 bases between them. The CDR3 has 13 amino acids. The CDR3 is CASKQGASTEAFF. The CDR3 DNA sequence: TGTGCCAGCAAGCAAGGGGCCAGCACTGAAGCTTTCTTT.